Following are 26 T cell receptor beta chains from one sample sequenced in a study of cytomegalovirus exposure and HLA in healthy donors. It was with 60 Vbeta and 13 Jbeta primers that the PCR ran. Method: immunoSEQ multiplex PCR; TCRdb's copy keeps in-frame clones and lacks some. The data hold under 200,000 clones, with almost 80% observed a single time. Material: PBMCs. Source of these receptors: a man aged 45-60 years in good health and CMV-seropositive.

The V and J genes are TRBV5-1 and TRBJ2-7; possibly TRBD1 for D (7 bases). The V and J ends lost 2 bases and 4 bases respectively, with 28 bases between them. The V gene's germline CDR1 is SGHRS and CDR2 YFSETQ. This CDR3 region has 19 residues. The CDR3 DNA reads as TGCGCCAGCAGCTTCAACCCCCCCCGACTAGGGGGCTATAGGTACGAGCAGTACTTC. Its translation: CASSFNPPRLGGYRYEQYF.

The chain carries TRBV6-1 and TRBJ2-5; 9 bases agree with TRBD1. V lost 8 bases to trimming and J lost 5 bases; unmatched junction nucleotides: 9. This CDR3 comprises 14 residues. Germline V gives CDR1 MNHNS, CDR2 SASEGT. In DNA, the CDR3 is TGTGCCAGCCGAGCCGGGACAGGGTACGAGACCCAGTACTTC. This encodes CASRAGTGYETQYF.

CDR3 in DNA: TGTGCCAGCAGCGACGGACAGGGGGCGTTTCTGGGAGATACGCAGTATTTT. This codes for CASSDGQGAFLGDTQYF. J is TRBJ2-3 and V is TRBV7-6, with TRBD1 matching over 11 bases. V trimming: 5 bases; J trimming: 5 bases; junction bases outside the gene matches: 12. Germline V gene lookup returns CDR1 SGHVS and CDR2 FNYEAQ. This CDR3 comprises 17 residues. Complete variable domain (other parts from reference TRBV7-6 and TRBJ2-3): GAGVSQSPRYKVTKRGQDVALRCDPISGHVSLYWYRQALGQGPEFLTYFNYEAQQDKSGLPNDRFSAERPEGSISTLTIQRTEQRDSAMYRCASSDGQGAFLGDTQYFGPGTRLTVL.

The chain links TRBV5-4 to TRBJ1-2, with 9 positions matching TRBD1. The V gene's germline CDR1 is SGHNT and CDR2 YYREEE (reference sequence). The length of the CDR3 is 14 residues. V was clipped by 5 bases and J by 2 bases; unmatched bases: 4. This CDR3 is CASRGDRDNYGYTF. Written as DNA, the CDR3 is TGTGCCAGCAGAGGGGACAGGGACAACTATGGCTACACCTTC.

The CDR3 is CATSRGGTGRNTIYF. The CDR3 DNA follows: TGTGCCACCAGCAGAGGTGGGACAGGGCGAAACACCATATATTTT. The genes are TRBV15 and TRBJ1-3; the match to TRBD1 covers 9 bases. The CDR3 sequence is 15 residues long. Germline V gene data show CDR1 as LNHNV and CDR2 as YYDKDF (reference sequence). The J segment lost 5 bases and the V segment lost 1 base, leaving 3 bases of the junction unmatched.

The chain combines TRBV19 with TRBJ1-5; 10 bases agree with TRBD1. This CDR3 comprises 18 residues. The V gene's germline CDR1 is LNHDA and CDR2 SQIVND (reference sequence). V lost 7 bases and J lost 4; bases outside the gene matches: 16. CDR3 DNA: TGTGCCAGTATCCCCAGATTCGCCGGGACAGGGGTAAATCAGCCCCAGCATTTT. It encodes CASIPRFAGTGVNQPQHF.

In this sample, this clone turned up a few times. For the CDR3, the DNA is TGTGCCAGCAGTTTATATGCAGGGGGCTACACTGAAGCTTTCTTT. Encoded protein: CASSLYAGGYTEAFF. This chain uses TRBV28 with TRBJ1-1, with TRBD1 identical over 8 bases. Unmatched junction bases numbered 4, after V lost 1 base and J lost 3 bases. The CDR3 has 15 residues. Germline-derived CDR1 and CDR2 are MDHEN and SYDVKM.

The chain couples TRBV4-2 to TRBJ2-5; TRBD1 might be the D (7 bases). The V and J ends lost 4 bases and 5 bases respectively, with 20 bases between them. This CDR3 is built from 16 residues. Germline loops: CDR1 LGHNA, CDR2 YNFKEQ. This CDR3 is CASSRNSGGGEETQYF. For the CDR3, the DNA is TGTGCCAGCAGCCGCAATTCTGGAGGGGGCGAGGAGACCCAGTACTTC.

This chain connects TRBV10-2 to TRBJ2-2, with TRBD2 as a possible D gene (7 bases). The CDR3 runs to 14 residues. Between the trimmed V and J ends, which lost 5 bases and 2 bases, there was a span of 9 bases. Germline CDR1 reads WSHSY; CDR2 reads SAAADI. CDR3: CASSRGGNTGELFF. The CDR3 DNA follows: TGCGCCAGCAGTAGGGGGGGTAACACCGGGGAGCTGTTTTTT.

The rearrangement uses TRBV7-2 and TRBJ1-2; D perhaps matches TRBD1 (5 bases). Germline V gives CDR1 SGHTA, CDR2 FQGNSA. The V end lost 1 base, the J end lost 7 bases, and 16 bases lay between the germline ends. The CDR3 runs 15 residues. CDR3 in DNA: TGTGCCAGCAGCTTAGGGGGCAGGTTGGAGATTGGCTACACCTTC. Its translation: CASSLGGRLEIGYTF. The variable domain in full, with the rest retrieved from reference TRBV7-2 and TRBJ1-2, is GAGVSQSPSNKVTEKGKDVELRCDPISGHTALYWYRQSLGQGLEFLIYFQGNSAPDKSGLPSDRFSAERTGGSVSTLTIQRTQQEDSAVYLCASSLGGRLEIGYTFGSGTRLTVV.

CDR3 sequence reads: CASSQDTTGGNTEAFF. CDR3 DNA: TGTGCCAGCAGCCAAGACACGACAGGGGGGAACACTGAAGCTTTCTTT. The rearrangement joins TRBV4-2 to TRBJ1-1; 9 bases agree with TRBD1. The junction had 3 bases not matched to a gene; V was cut back by 0 bases and J by 1 base. CDR3 size: 16 residues. Germline loops: CDR1 LGHNA, CDR2 YNFKEQ.

V and J are TRBV30 and TRBJ2-3, with D unclear. V was shortened by 0 bases and J by 2 bases, with 6 bases between the two germline ends. Germline CDR1 reads GTSNPN; CDR2 reads SVGIG (reference sequence). The CDR3 sequence is 13 residues long. Here the CDR3 DNA reads TGTGCCTGGAGTGTCCTAGTCACAGATACGCAGTATTTT. It yields the protein CAWSVLVTDTQYF.

J is TRBJ2-5 and V is TRBV29-1; D may be TRBD1 (6 bases). Trimming left V 7 bases short and J 6 bases short, with 18 bases between. The CDR3 sequence is 13 residues long. Germline CDR1 and CDR2: SQVTM and ANQGSEA. This CDR3 reads CSAGVQGGKTQYF. The CDR3 DNA sequence: TGCAGCGCCGGAGTACAGGGCGGAAAGACCCAGTACTTC.

This rearrangement joins TRBV19 to TRBJ1-2; 11 nucleotides agree with TRBD1. Per the germline V gene, CDR1 is LNHDA and CDR2 is SQIVND (reference sequence). The V gene end was trimmed by 6 bases and the J gene end by 3 bases; junction bases not matched to a gene: 3. This CDR3 is 14 amino acids long. CDR3 residues: CASSKGQGDYGYTF. As DNA, the CDR3 is TGTGCCAGTAGCAAGGGACAGGGGGACTATGGCTACACCTTC.

The V gene is TRBV4-2, the J gene TRBJ1-2; 9 bases are a match to TRBD1. The V and J ends lost 0 bases and 6 bases, in that order; junction bases with no gene match: 5. The V gene's germline CDR1 is LGHNA and CDR2 YNFKEQ. The CDR3 runs to 15 residues. This CDR3 reads CASSQDRQGVDGYTF. In DNA form, the CDR3 reads TGTGCCAGCAGCCAAGACCGACAGGGGGTGGATGGCTACACCTTC.

This chain connects TRBV6-5 to TRBJ2-5, with 10 bases lining up with TRBD2. The CDR3 spans 14 residues. With 2 bases clipped from V and 6 bases from J, the junction kept 3 bases outside the gene matches. Germline-derived CDR1 and CDR2 are MNHEY and SVGAGI. The CDR3 loop is CASSYQRGGKTQYF. DNA of the CDR3: TGTGCCAGCAGTTACCAGCGGGGGGGGAAGACCCAGTACTTC.

Turning to this clone: The sample contains more than one DNA sequence encoding this CDR3. The rearrangement joins TRBV10-2 to TRBJ2-4; 10 nucleotides line up with TRBD1. CDR1 is WSHSY and CDR2 is SAAADI in the germline V gene. V lost 6 bases, J lost 0 bases, and 8 bases stayed unmatched. This CDR3 comprises 17 residues. This CDR3 is CASRDSGTGVAKNIQYF. CDR3 in DNA: TGCGCCAGCAGGGATTCCGGGACAGGGGTAGCCAAAAACATTCAGTACTTC.

This clone occurred a few times. This chain connects TRBV5-1 to TRBJ1-4; 9 nucleotides agree with TRBD1. The germline CDR1 and CDR2 sequences are SGHRS and YFSETQ. The junction had 2 bases not matched to a gene; V was cut back by 0 bases and J by 5 bases. CDR3 length: 15 residues. The chain's CDR3 is CASSLGGTGNEKLFF. Here the CDR3 DNA reads TGCGCCAGCAGCTTGGGGGGGACAGGGAATGAAAAACTGTTTTTT.

This chain connects TRBV2 to TRBJ1-4, with TRBD1 matching over 8 bases. Germline V gene lookup returns CDR1 SNHLY and CDR2 FYNNEI. This CDR3 is built from 15 residues. The V gene end was trimmed by 4 bases and the J gene end by 3 bases; junction bases not matched to a gene: 4. CDR3 sequence reads: CASSVQGVANEKLFF. CDR3 in DNA: TGTGCCAGCAGTGTACAGGGGGTGGCTAATGAAAAACTGTTTTTT.

V usage is TRBV6-1 and J usage is TRBJ2-3; 8 bases match TRBD2. The V segment lost 7 bases and the J segment 2 bases; nucleotides outside the gene matches: 5. CDR1 MNHNS and CDR2 SASEGT come from the germline V gene. The CDR3 is 14 amino acids. CDR3 in amino acids: CASTPGGDTDTQYF. The CDR3 region has the DNA TGTGCCAGCACGCCGGGAGGGGACACAGATACGCAGTATTTT.

This sequence joins TRBV5-1 and TRBJ2-1; 9 nucleotides line up with TRBD2. The CDR3 has 16 amino acids. Trimming cost V 7 bases and J 0 bases; bases outside gene matches: 8. Germline assignment: CDR1 SGHRS and CDR2 YFSETQ. CDR3 DNA sequence: TGCGCCAGCGGGCTAGCGGGGATAAGCTCCTACAATGAGCAGTTCTTC. This sequence encodes CASGLAGISSYNEQFF.

This clone was detected only a few times. The V and J genes are TRBV7-6 and TRBJ2-5; a weak D match, TRBD2 (5 bases). Germline lookup yields CDR1 SGHVS and CDR2 FNYEAQ. The CDR3 spans 16 residues. The germline V and J ends were trimmed by 5 bases and 5 bases, with 21 bases remaining between them. The CDR3 DNA is TGTGCCAGCAGCCCTCGGACGGACTGGGTTGTGGAGACCCAGTACTTC. This gives the protein CASSPRTDWVVETQYF. The full variable domain, with the rest looked up from reference TRBV7-6 and TRBJ2-5, is GAGVSQSPRYKVTKRGQDVALRCDPISGHVSLYWYRQALGQGPEFLTYFNYEAQQDKSGLPNDRFSAERPEGSISTLTIQRTEQRDSAMYRCASSPRTDWVVETQYFGPGTRLLVL.

The V gene is TRBV28, the J gene TRBJ2-2; D is possibly TRBD1 (5 bases). CDR1 and CDR2 (germline): MDHEN, SYDVKM. The CDR3 has 14 amino acids. Trimming removed 1 base at V and 7 bases at J, with 10 bases between. CDR3 amino acids: CASSLSGFGGELFF. In DNA form, the CDR3 reads TGTGCCAGCAGTTTATCAGGGTTTGGCGGGGAGCTGTTTTTT.

The V call is TRBV21-1, the J call TRBJ1-1; the DNA was not compared with TRBD1, the D call given in the table. TRBV21-1 is annotated as a pseudogene. This CDR3 is built from 18 residues. CDR3 region: CASSKRMTRANLPTEAFF. Written as DNA, the CDR3 is TGTGCCAGCAGCAAAAGGATGACCAGGGCTAATCTACCCACTGAAGCTTTCTTT.

This clone was observed a handful of times. The chain combines TRBV7-8 with TRBJ2-5; 7 bases agree with TRBD1. In germline, CDR1 is SGHVS, CDR2 FQNEAQ. Germline trimming cut 3 bases from V and 0 bases from J; bases unmatched to any gene: 7. The length of the CDR3 is 16 residues. The CDR3 DNA reads as TGTGCCAGCAGCTTCGTGACAGGGACGTACCAAGAGACCCAGTACTTC. Its translation: CASSFVTGTYQETQYF.

This rearrangement joins TRBV11-2 to TRBJ2-2; TRBD2 might be the D (6 bases). The V and J ends lost 5 bases and 0 bases respectively, with 16 bases between them. The germline gives CDR1 SGHAT, CDR2 FQNNGV. There are 17 residues in the CDR3. The CDR3 sequence is CASSPRGVSANTGELFF. The CDR3 DNA is TGTGCCAGCAGCCCGCGGGGCGTCTCGGCGAACACCGGGGAGCTGTTTTTT.